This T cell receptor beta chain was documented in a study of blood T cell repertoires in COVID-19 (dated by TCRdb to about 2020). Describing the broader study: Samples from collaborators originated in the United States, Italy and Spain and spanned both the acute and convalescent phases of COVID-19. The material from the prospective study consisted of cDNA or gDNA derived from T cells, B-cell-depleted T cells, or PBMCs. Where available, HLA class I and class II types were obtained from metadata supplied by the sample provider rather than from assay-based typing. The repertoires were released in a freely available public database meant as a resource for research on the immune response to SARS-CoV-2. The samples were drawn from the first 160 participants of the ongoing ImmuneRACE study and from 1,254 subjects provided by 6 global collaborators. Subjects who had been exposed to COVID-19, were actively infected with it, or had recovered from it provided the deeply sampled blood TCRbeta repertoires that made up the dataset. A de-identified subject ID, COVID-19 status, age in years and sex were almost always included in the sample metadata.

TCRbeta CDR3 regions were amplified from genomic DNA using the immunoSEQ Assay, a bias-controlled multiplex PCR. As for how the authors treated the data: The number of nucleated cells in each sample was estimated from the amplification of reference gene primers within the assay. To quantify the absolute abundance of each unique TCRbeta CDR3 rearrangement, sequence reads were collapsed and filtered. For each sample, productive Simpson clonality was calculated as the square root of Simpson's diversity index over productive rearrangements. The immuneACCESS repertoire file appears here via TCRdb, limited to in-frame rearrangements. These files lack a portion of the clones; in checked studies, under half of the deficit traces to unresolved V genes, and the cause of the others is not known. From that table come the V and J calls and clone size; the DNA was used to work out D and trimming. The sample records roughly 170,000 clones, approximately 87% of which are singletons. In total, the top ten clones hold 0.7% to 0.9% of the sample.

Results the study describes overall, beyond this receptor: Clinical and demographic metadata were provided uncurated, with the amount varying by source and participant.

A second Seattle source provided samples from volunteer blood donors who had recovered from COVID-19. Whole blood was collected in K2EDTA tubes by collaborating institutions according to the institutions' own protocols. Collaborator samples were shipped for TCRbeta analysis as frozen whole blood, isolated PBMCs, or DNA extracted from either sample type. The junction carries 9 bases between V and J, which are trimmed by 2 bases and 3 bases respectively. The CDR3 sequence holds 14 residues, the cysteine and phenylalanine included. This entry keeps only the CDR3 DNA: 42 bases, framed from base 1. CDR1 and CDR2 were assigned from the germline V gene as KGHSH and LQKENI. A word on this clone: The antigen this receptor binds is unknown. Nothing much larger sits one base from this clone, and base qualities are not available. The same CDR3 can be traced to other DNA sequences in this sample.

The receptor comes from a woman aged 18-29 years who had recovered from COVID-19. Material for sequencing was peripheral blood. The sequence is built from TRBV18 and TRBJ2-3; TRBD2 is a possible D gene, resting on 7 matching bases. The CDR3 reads CASSPGRGTDTQYF. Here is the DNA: TGTGCCAGCTCACCAGGGAGGGGGACAGATACGCAGTATTTT.